This T cell receptor beta chain was captured in a study of Tregs in tolerant kidney transplant recipients. TCRdb keeps only in-frame clones here, not all; method: immunoSEQ multiplex PCR. The sample lists about 50,000 clones, around 90% occurring once. The V gene lost 8 bases and the J gene lost 0 bases, with 11 bases spanning the gap. CDR3 length: 13 amino acids. The germline V gene has CDR1 WNHNN and CDR2 SYGVQD (reference sequence). The nonmyeloablative bone marrow transplants came from related graft donors, with transient mixed chimerism. Unstimulated Tregs (CD4+CD25+CD127-) and CD4+CD25- non-Tregs were sorted from PBMCs.

The source of this sequence is a human patient who received a combined kidney and bone marrow transplant. The T cells may partly be graft donor cells. Here the sequenced sample was CD8+ T cells from blood (PBMCs), taken 12 months after the transplant. The V call is TRBV10-1, the J call TRBJ2-7, with D perhaps matching TRBD1 (5 bases). CDR3 coding DNA: TGCGCCAGCTCAAAGACAGTCTCCTACGAGCAGTACTTC. Protein sequence: CASSKTVSYEQYF.